These 20 T cell receptor beta chains originate from one sample sequenced in a study of shared clonotypes between healthy human individuals (dated by TCRdb to the early 2020s). Library generation was performed with the immunoSEQ multiplex PCR assay. Imported from immuneACCESS, the table was reduced by TCRdb to in-frame sequences with V and J called. These copies leave out some clones; in studies compared against another copy, an unresolved V gene accounts for under half, and the cause of the remainder is not known. For this sample there are about a million clones; approximately 76% appear just once. The ten largest clones capture 1.4% to 1.5% of the sample. The specimen was memory CD4+ T cells sorted from blood. Interpreted using the paper, the cell subset or site label stands for: CD45RA-negative fraction. The receptors were gathered from a man aged 18 to 30 in good health.

This clone was found many times. The chain joins TRBV9 to TRBJ2-1, with TRBD1 matching over 7 bases. Germline assignment: CDR1 SGDLS and CDR2 YYNGEE. The CDR3 consists of 16 residues. Germline trimming cut 0 bases from V and 9 bases from J; bases unmatched to any gene: 12. The CDR3 sequence: CASSVEGGAIVSEQFF. Here the CDR3 DNA reads TGTGCCAGCAGCGTAGAAGGGGGCGCAATAGTCAGTGAGCAGTTCTTC.

The chain couples TRBV7-2 to TRBJ1-1; no definite D call. Trimming took off 3 bases at V and 1 base at J, with 9 bases between the two ends. The CDR3 has 14 amino acids. Germline CDR1 is SGHTA and CDR2 is FQGNSA. CDR3 sequence reads: CASSFYGENTEAFF. The CDR3 DNA follows: TGTGCCAGCAGCTTTTACGGGGAGAACACTGAAGCTTTCTTT.

The chain uses TRBV30 and TRBJ1-3; a weak D match, TRBD1 (5 bases). Looked up from germline, CDR1 is GTSNPN and CDR2 is SVGIG (reference sequence). The CDR3 has 14 residues. The ends were cut back, 4 bases at V and 1 base at J, with 11 bases in the middle. The CDR3 nucleotides read TGTGCCTGGAACACGGGGGTATCTGGAAACACCATATATTTT. This codes for CAWNTGVSGNTIYF.

Details on this clone: Distinct nucleotide sequences in the sample also encode this CDR3. The CDR3 is CASSPGFQETQYF. CDR3 nucleotides: TGTGCCAGCTCACCGGGATTCCAAGAGACCCAGTACTTC. The rearrangement links TRBV18 to TRBJ2-5; D not resolved. CDR1 and CDR2 from the germline V gene are KGHSH and LQKENI. Trimming shortened V by 3 bases and J by 1 base, and 6 bases separated the two germline ends. This CDR3 region has 13 residues.

The J gene is TRBJ2-7, the V gene TRBV7-8; 7 bases match TRBD2. In germline, CDR1 is SGHVS, CDR2 FQNEAQ. The CDR3 covers 17 residues. V lost 1 base, J lost 5 bases, and 14 bases stayed unmatched. This chain's CDR3 is CASSLEFVGGPRNEQYF. The CDR3 bases are TGTGCCAGCAGCTTAGAGTTTGTGGGAGGGCCTCGGAACGAGCAGTACTTC.

In regard to this clone: This may be a read error: a much more frequent sequence differs by one nucleotide. V is TRBV2 and J is TRBJ1-2, with a possible D match to TRBD1 (5 bases). The germline gives CDR1 SNHLY, CDR2 FYNNEI. V lost 6 bases and J lost 3, with 8 bases in between. The CDR3 is made up of 12 amino acids. In DNA, the CDR3 is TGTGCCAGCAGCCTGACAGACTATGGCTACACCTTC. Translation gives CASSLTDYGYTF.

This clone was counted once. The CDR3 coding sequence is TGTGCCTGGATACGGAACCTCAGGGAGCAGTACTTC. Translation gives CAWIRNLREQYF. J is TRBJ2-7 and V is TRBV30; unclear D gene. The CDR3 covers 12 residues. V lost 4 bases to trimming and J lost 7 bases, with 14 bases between them. Germline assignment: CDR1 GTSNPN and CDR2 SVGIG (reference sequence).

In the case of this clone: The sample holds other DNA sequences that translate to the same CDR3. The gene calls are TRBV6-1 and TRBJ1-2, with D hard to call. Trimming pared 6 bases from V and 4 bases from J, leaving 18 bases between. This CDR3 spans 15 amino acids. Germline assignment: CDR1 MNHNS and CDR2 SASEGT. The CDR3 coding sequence is TGTGCCAGCAGCCAGAGAGAGAATACTATCTATGGCTACACCTTC. It yields the protein CASSQRENTIYGYTF.

The rearrangement uses TRBV5-4 and TRBJ1-1, with TRBD1 matching 10 bases. This CDR3 is 16 amino acids long. CDR1 and CDR2 from the germline V gene are SGHNT and YYREEE (reference sequence). V shed 7 bases and J 3 bases; nucleotides not matched to a gene: 12. The CDR3, as DNA: TGTGCCAGCCTTTGGACAGGGGGTGCAAGGGACACTGAAGCTTTCTTT. Protein: CASLWTGGARDTEAFF. The complete variable domain, with remaining parts taken from reference TRBV5-4 and TRBJ1-1, reads ETGVTQSPTHLIKTRGQQVTLRCSSQSGHNTVSWYQQALGQGPQFIFQYYREEENGRGNFPPRFSGLQFPNYSSELNVNALELDDSALYLCASLWTGGARDTEAFFGQGTRLTVV.

V and J are TRBV5-1 and TRBJ1-2, with 8 bases matching TRBD1. The CDR3 covers 14 residues. The germline V gene encodes CDR1 SGHRS and CDR2 YFSETQ. Trimming took 5 bases from V and 8 from J; bases not matched to a gene: 11. The CDR3 DNA follows: TGCGCCAGCAGTCAGGGACAGGCCCCGGAGGGCTACACCTTC. It translates to CASSQGQAPEGYTF.

This clone was picked up one time. This chain joins TRBV13 and TRBJ2-3; the D gene is possibly TRBD2 (6 bases). V gave up 5 bases and J gave up 5 bases, with 14 bases separating them. The germline V gene has CDR1 PRHDT and CDR2 FYEKMQ (reference sequence). CDR3 length: 14 amino acids. The CDR3: CASSRRAGLDTQYF. CDR3 bases: TGTGCCAGCAGCCGCCGTGCGGGGCTAGATACGCAGTATTTT.

On this clone: The same CDR3 also results from other DNA sequences found in this sample. For the CDR3, the DNA is TGCGCCAGCAGCACTAGCGGGAGAGAAGAGACCCAGTACTTC. Translated: CASSTSGREETQYF. This chain uses TRBV10-1 with TRBJ2-5; TRBD2 aligns across 11 bases. The junction had 3 bases not matched to a gene; V was cut back by 6 bases and J by 3 bases. The CDR3 covers 14 residues. Per germline, CDR1 WNHNN and CDR2 SYGVQD (reference sequence).

This chain connects TRBV4-1 to TRBJ2-7, with 10 bases lining up with TRBD2. After removal of 1 base from V and 3 bases from J, the junction contained 3 bases not matched to a gene. CDR1 and CDR2 from the germline V gene are MGHRA and YSYEKL. This CDR3 region has 15 residues. The CDR3 region has the DNA TGCGCCAGCAGCCAAGGTGGGACTAGCGTCTACGAGCAGTACTTC. This codes for CASSQGGTSVYEQYF.

This chain links TRBV25-1 with TRBJ2-1, with 9 positions matching TRBD1. The CDR3 loop spans 13 amino acids. Per germline, CDR1 MGHDK and CDR2 SYGVNS. V gave up 5 bases and J gave up 8 bases; unmatched junction bases: 4. CDR3 amino acids: CASSKGQGHEQFF. In DNA form, the CDR3 reads TGTGCCAGCAGTAAGGGACAGGGTCATGAGCAGTTCTTC.

CDR3 nucleotide sequence: TGTGCCAGCAGTGATGGACAGTGGAAGACCCAGTACTTC. Encoded protein: CASSDGQWKTQYF. The chain recombines TRBV6-1 with TRBJ2-5; tentatively, D is TRBD1 (6 bases). Per germline, CDR1 MNHNS and CDR2 SASEGT. The CDR3 covers 13 residues. V lost 3 bases and J lost 6, with 11 bases in between.

The chain joins TRBV19 to TRBJ1-4, with D unresolved. The CDR3 has 17 amino acids. Trimming stripped 3 bases from V and 8 bases from J, with 22 bases between. The V gene's germline CDR1 is LNHDA and CDR2 SQIVND (reference sequence). CDR3 amino acids: CASSMATQSPAREKLFF. DNA for the CDR3: TGTGCCAGTAGTATGGCAACACAGAGCCCGGCGAGGGAAAAACTGTTTTTT.

The CDR3 sequence is CASSRVYGTGNEQYF. As DNA, the CDR3 is TGTGCCAGCAGCCGCGTATATGGGACAGGCAACGAGCAGTACTTC. The chain combines TRBV14 with TRBJ2-7; 8 nucleotides line up with TRBD1. Trimming at V came to 4 bases and at J to 5 bases, leaving 10 bases not matched to a gene. CDR3 length: 15 amino acids. The germline V gene encodes CDR1 SGHDN and CDR2 FVKESK.

The chain couples TRBV11-2 to TRBJ2-4, with 7 bases matching TRBD2. Germline V CDR1 and CDR2: SGHAT, FQNNGV. The CDR3 has 14 amino acids. V lost 3 bases and J lost 8; bases outside the gene matches: 7. CDR3 coding DNA: TGTGCCAGCAGCTTTGGCGGGAGACCTGACATTCAGTACTTC. It encodes CASSFGGRPDIQYF.

The chain carries TRBV5-6 and TRBJ1-2; TRBD1 matches 8 bases. The length of the CDR3 is 13 residues. CDR1 is SGHDT, CDR2 YYEEEE, per germline. Trimming at V came to 0 bases and at J to 8 bases, leaving 3 bases not matched to a gene. The DNA of the CDR3 is TGTGCCAGCAGCTTGGCACAGGGGGACGGCTACACCTTC. As protein: CASSLAQGDGYTF.

This clone was picked up one time. Additional DNA sequences in this sample encode the identical CDR3. V gene TRBV11-2 combines with J gene TRBJ1-6; 7 nucleotides align to TRBD1. The CDR3 runs to 14 residues. The V gene end was trimmed by 1 base and the J gene end by 7 bases; junction bases not matched to a gene: 1. Germline CDR1 is SGHAT and CDR2 is FQNNGV. The CDR3 region has the DNA TGTGCCAGCAGCTTAGCGACAGGGAATTCACCCCTCCACTTT. This translates into CASSLATGNSPLHF.